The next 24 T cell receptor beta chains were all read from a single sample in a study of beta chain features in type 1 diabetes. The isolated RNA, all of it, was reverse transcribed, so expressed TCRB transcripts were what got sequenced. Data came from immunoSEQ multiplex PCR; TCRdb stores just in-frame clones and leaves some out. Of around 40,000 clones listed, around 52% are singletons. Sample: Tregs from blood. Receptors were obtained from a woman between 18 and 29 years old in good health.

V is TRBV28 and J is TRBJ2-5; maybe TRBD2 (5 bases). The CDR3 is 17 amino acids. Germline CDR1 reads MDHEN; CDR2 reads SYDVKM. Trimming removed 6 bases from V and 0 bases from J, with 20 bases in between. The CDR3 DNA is TGTGCCAGCAGCTACCCCAAGGACTGGAGGTACCAAGAGACCCAGTACTTC. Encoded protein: CASSYPKDWRYQETQYF.

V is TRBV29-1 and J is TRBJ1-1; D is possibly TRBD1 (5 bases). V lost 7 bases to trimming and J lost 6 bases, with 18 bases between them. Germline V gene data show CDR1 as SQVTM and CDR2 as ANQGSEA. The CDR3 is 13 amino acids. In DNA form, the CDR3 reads TGCAGCGGAGGACGGGGGGAGTACGCTGAAGCTTTCTTT. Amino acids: CSGGRGEYAEAFF. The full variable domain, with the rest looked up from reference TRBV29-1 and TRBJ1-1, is SAVISQKPSRDICQRGTSLTIQCQVDSQVTMMFWYRQQPGQSLTLIATANQGSEATYESGFVIDKFPISRPNLTFSTLTVSNMSPEDSSIYLCSGGRGEYAEAFFGQGTRLTVV.

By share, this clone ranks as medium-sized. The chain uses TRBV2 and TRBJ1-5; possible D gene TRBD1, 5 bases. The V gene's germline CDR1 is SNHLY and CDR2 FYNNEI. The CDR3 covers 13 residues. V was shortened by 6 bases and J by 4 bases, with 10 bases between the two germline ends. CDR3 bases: TGTGCCAGCAGCCGAGACAGAAATCAGCCCCAGCATTTT. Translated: CASSRDRNQPQHF.

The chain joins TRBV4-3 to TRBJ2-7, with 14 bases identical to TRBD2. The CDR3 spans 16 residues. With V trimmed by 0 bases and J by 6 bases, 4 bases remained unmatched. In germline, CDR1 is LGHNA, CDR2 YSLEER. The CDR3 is CASSQDGTSGSAEQYF. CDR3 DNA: TGCGCCAGCAGCCAAGACGGGACTAGCGGGAGTGCCGAGCAGTACTTC.

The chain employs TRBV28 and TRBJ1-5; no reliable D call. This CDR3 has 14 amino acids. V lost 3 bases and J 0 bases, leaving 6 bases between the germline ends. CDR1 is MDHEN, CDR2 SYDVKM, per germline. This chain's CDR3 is CASSFGGSNQPQHF. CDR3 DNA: TGTGCCAGCAGTTTTGGAGGTAGCAATCAGCCCCAGCATTTT.

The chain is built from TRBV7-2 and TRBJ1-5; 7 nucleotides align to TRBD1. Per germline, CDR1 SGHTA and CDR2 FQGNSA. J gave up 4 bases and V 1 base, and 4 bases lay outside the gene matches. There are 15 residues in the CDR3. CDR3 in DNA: TGTGCCAGCAGCTTAGTAGGGGGCGTGAATCAGCCCCAGCATTTT. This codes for CASSLVGGVNQPQHF. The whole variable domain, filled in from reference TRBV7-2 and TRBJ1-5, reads GAGVSQSPSNKVTEKGKDVELRCDPISGHTALYWYRQSLGQGLEFLIYFQGNSAPDKSGLPSDRFSAERTGGSVSTLTIQRTQQEDSAVYLCASSLVGGVNQPQHFGDGTRLSIL.

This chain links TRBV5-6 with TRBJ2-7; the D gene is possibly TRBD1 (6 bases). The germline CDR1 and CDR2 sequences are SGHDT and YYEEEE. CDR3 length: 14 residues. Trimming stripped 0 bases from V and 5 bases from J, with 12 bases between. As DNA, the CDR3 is TGTGCCAGCAGCTTGGACAGGGTTCTCCACGAGCAGTACTTC. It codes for CASSLDRVLHEQYF.

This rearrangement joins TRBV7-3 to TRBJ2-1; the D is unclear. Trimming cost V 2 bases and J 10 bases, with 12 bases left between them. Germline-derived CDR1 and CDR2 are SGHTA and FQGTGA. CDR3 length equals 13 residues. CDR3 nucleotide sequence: TGTGCCAGCAGCTTAGCTAGTATCAGAGAGCAGTTCTTC. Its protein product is CASSLASIREQFF.

DNA for the CDR3: TGTGCCAGCAGCGAGATGACAGTCTATAATTACGAGCAGTACTTC. Residues: CASSEMTVYNYEQYF. The chain combines TRBV2 with TRBJ2-7; tentatively, D is TRBD1 (5 bases). The CDR3 sequence is 15 residues long. Trimming removed 6 bases from V and 4 bases from J, with 19 bases in between. Per germline, CDR1 SNHLY and CDR2 FYNNEI.

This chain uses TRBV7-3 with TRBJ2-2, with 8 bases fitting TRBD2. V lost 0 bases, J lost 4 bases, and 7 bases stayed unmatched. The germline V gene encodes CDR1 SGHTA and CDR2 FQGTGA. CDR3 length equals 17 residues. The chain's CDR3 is CASSLTFGGRLTGELFF. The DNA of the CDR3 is TGTGCCAGCAGCTTAACGTTCGGCGGGAGGCTCACCGGGGAGCTGTTTTTT.

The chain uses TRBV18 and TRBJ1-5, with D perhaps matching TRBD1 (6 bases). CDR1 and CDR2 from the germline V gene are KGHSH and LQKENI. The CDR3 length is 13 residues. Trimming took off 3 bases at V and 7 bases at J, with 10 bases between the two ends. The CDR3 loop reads CASSPQGRQPQHF. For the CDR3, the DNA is TGTGCCAGCTCACCTCAGGGGCGGCAGCCCCAGCATTTT.

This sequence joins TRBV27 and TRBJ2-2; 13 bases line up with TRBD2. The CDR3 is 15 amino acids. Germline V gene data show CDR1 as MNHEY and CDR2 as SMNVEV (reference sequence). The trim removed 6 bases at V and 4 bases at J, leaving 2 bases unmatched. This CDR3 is CASRLAGGSTGELFF. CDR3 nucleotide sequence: TGTGCCAGCAGACTAGCGGGAGGGAGCACCGGGGAGCTGTTTTTT.

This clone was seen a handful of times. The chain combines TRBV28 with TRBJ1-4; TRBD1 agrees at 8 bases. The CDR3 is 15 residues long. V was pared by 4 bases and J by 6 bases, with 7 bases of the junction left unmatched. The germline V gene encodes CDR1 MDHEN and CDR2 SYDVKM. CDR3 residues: CASSSGQGLYEKLFF. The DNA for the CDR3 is TGTGCCAGCAGTTCCGGACAGGGATTATATGAAAAACTGTTTTTT.

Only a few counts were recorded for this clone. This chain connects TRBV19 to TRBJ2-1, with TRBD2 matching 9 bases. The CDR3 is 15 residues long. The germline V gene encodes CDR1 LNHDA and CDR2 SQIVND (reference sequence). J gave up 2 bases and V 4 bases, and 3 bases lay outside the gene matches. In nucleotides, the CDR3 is TGTGCCAGTAGTAAAGCGGGAGGCGCCTACAATGAGCAGTTCTTC. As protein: CASSKAGGAYNEQFF.

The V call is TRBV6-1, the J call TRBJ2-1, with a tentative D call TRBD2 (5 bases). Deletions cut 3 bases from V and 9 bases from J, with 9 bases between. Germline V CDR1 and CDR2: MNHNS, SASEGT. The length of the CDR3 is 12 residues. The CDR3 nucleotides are TGTGCCAGCAGTGACCAGCGGTCTGAGCAGTTCTTC. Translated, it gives CASSDQRSEQFF.

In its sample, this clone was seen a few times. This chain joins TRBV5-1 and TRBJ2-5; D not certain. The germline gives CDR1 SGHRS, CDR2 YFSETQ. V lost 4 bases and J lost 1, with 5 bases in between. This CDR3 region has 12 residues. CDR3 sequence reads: CASSPSQETQYF. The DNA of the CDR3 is TGCGCCAGCAGCCCGAGCCAAGAGACCCAGTACTTC.

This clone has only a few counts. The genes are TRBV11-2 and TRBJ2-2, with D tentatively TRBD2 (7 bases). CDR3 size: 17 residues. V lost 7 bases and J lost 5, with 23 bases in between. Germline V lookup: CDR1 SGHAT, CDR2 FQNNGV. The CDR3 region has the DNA TGTGCCAGCATCATCTTCAGGGAGGGGGGAGAAACCGGGGAGCTGTTTTTT. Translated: CASIIFREGGETGELFF.

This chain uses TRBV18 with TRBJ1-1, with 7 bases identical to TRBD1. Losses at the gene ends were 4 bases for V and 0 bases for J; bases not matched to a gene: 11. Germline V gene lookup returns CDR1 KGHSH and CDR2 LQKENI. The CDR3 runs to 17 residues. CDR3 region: CASSRVGGQSMNTEAFF. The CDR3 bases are TGTGCCAGCTCACGAGTCGGGGGACAGAGCATGAACACTGAAGCTTTCTTT.

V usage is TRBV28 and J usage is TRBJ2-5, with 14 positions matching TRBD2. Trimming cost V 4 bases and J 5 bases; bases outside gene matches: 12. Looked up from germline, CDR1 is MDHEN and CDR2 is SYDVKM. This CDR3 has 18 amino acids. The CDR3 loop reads CASSSGTSGSALVETQYF. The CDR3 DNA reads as TGTGCCAGCAGTTCCGGGACTAGCGGGAGTGCACTTGTGGAGACCCAGTACTTC.

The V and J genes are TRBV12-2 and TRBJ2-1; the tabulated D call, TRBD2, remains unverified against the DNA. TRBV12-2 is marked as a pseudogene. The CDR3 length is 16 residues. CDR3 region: CASRPIASGRRNEQFF. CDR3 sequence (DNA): TGTGCAAGTCGCCCAATCGCTAGCGGGAGAAGAAATGAGCAGTTCTTC.

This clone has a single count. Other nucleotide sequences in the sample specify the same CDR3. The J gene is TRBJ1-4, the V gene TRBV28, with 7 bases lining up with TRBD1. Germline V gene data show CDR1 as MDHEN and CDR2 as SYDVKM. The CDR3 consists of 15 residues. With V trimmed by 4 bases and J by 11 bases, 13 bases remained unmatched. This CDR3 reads CASSSQGGVREKLFF. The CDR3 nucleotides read TGTGCCAGCAGTTCTCAAGGGGGCGTGAGAGAGAAACTGTTTTTT.

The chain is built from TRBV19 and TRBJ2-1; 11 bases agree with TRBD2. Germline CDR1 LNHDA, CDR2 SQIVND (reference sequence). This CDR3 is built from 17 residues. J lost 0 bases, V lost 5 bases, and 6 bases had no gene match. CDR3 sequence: CASSGASGRTSYNEQFF. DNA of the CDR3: TGTGCCAGTAGTGGGGCTAGCGGGAGGACCTCCTACAATGAGCAGTTCTTC.

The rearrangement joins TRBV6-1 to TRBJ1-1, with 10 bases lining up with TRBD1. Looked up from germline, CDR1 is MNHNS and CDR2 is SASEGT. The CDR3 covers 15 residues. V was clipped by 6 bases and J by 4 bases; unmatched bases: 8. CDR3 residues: CASRRQGAWGTEAFF. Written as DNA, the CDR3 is TGTGCCAGCAGGAGACAGGGGGCGTGGGGCACTGAAGCTTTCTTT.

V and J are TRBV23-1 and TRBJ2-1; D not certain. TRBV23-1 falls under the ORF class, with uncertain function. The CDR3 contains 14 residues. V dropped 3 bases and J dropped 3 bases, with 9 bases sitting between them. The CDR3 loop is CASSHVADYNEQFF. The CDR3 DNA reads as TGCGCCAGCAGTCATGTAGCAGACTACAATGAGCAGTTCTTC.